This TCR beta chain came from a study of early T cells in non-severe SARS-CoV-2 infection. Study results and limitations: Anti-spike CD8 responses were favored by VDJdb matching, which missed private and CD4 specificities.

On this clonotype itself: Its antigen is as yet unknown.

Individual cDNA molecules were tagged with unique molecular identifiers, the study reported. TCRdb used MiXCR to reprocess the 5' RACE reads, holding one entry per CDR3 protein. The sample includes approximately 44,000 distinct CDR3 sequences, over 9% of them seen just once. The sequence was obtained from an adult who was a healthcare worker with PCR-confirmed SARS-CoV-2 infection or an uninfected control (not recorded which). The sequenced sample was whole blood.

The CDR3, as DNA: TGCAGCATCGCCAAGGGGACCGGCACAGATACGCAGTATTTT. It codes for CSIAKGTGTDTQYF. The chain carries TRBV29-1 and TRBJ2-3, with D possibly called TRBD1 or TRBD2 (5 bases each). The CDR3 is 14 amino acids. Germline V gene lookup returns CDR1 SQVTM and CDR2 ANQGSEA. Trimming left V 8 bases short and J 1 base short, with 16 bases between.